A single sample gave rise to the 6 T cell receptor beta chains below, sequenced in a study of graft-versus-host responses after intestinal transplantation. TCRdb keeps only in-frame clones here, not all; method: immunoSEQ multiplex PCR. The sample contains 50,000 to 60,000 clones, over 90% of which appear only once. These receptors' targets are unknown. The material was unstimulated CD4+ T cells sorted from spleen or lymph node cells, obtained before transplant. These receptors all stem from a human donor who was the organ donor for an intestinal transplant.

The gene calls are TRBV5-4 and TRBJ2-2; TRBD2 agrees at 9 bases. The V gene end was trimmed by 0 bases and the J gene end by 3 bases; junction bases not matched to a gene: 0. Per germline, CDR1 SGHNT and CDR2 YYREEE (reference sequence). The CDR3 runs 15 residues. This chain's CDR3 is CASSLASGDTGELFF. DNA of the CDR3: TGTGCCAGCAGCTTGGCTAGCGGGGACACCGGGGAGCTGTTTTTT.

The CDR3 sequence is CASSLAGLAYNEQFF. Written as DNA, the CDR3 is TGTGCCAGCAGCTTAGCGGGACTAGCCTACAATGAGCAGTTCTTC. J is TRBJ2-1 and V is TRBV11-2; 8 bases agree with TRBD2. The CDR3 is 15 residues long. The germline V gene encodes CDR1 SGHAT and CDR2 FQNNGV. With V trimmed by 1 base and J by 2 bases, 1 base remained unmatched.

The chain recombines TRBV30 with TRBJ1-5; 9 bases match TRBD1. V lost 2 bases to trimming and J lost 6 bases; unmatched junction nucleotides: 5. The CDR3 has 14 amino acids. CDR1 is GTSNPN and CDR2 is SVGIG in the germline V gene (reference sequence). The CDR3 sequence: CAWSKTGGLQPQHF. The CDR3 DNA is TGTGCCTGGAGTAAGACAGGGGGTCTTCAGCCCCAGCATTTT. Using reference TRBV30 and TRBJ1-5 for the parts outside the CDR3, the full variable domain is SQTIHQWPATLVQPVGSPLSLECTVEGTSNPNLYWYRQAAGRGLQLLFYSVGIGQISSEVPQNLSASRPQDRQFILSSKKLLLSDSGFYLCAWSKTGGLQPQHFGDGTRLSIL.

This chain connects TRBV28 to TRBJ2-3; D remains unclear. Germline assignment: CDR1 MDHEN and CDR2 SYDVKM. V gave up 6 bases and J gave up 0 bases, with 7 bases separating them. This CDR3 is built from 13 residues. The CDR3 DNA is TGTGCCAGCAGGCCAGCTAGCACAGATACGCAGTATTTT. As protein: CASRPASTDTQYF.

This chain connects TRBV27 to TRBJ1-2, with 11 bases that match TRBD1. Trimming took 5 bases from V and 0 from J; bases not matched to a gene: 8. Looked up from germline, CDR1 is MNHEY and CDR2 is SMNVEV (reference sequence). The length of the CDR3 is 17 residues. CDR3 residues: CASSPRDRGAANYGYTF. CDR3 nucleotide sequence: TGTGCCAGCAGTCCTCGGGACAGGGGGGCGGCTAACTATGGCTACACCTTC.

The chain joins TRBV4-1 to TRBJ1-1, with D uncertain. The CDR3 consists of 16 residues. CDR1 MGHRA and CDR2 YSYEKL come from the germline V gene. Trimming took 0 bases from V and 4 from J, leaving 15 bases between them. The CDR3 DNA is TGCGCCAGCAGCCAAGAATTCGGGTGGAGGACCACTGAAGCTTTCTTT. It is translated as CASSQEFGWRTTEAFF.